This T cell receptor beta chain was found in a study of blood T cell repertoires in COVID-19 (TCRdb year 2020). At the level of the whole study: The collaborator samples originated in the United States, Italy and Spain and spanned the acute and convalescent phases of COVID-19. The prospective study material was composed of cDNA or gDNA derived from T cells, B-cell-depleted T cells, or PBMCs. Subjects who had been exposed to COVID-19, were actively infected with it, or had recovered from it provided the deeply sampled blood TCRbeta repertoires that made up the dataset. The repertoires were released in a freely available public database meant as a resource for research on the immune response to SARS-CoV-2. Samples came from the ongoing ImmuneRACE study (first 160 participants) plus 1,254 subjects from 6 global collaborators. Nearly every sample came with metadata listing a de-identified subject ID, COVID-19 status, age in years and sex. Where available, HLA class I and class II types were taken from metadata supplied by the sample provider and were not determined by assay-based typing.

Each collaborating institution followed its own protocols to collect whole blood in K2EDTA tubes. For TCRbeta analysis, collaborators shipped samples in one of three forms: frozen whole blood, isolated PBMCs, or DNA extracted from either of those sample types. In regard to this clone: This receptor's antigen is unknown. Base-call qualities are not available, and no considerably larger clone is one nucleotide away.

The investigation overall reported the following: How much clinical and demographic metadata was included differed by source and by participant, and the metadata was provided uncurated.

TCRbeta CDR3 regions were amplified from genomic DNA using the immunoSEQ Assay, a bias-controlled multiplex PCR. The study's processing was this. Nucleated cell counts per sample were estimated from amplification of reference gene primers within the assay. To quantify the absolute abundance of each unique TCRbeta CDR3 rearrangement, sequence reads were collapsed and filtered. For each sample, productive Simpson clonality was calculated as the square root of Simpson's diversity index across productive rearrangements. TCRdb re-hosts the immuneACCESS table, in-frame sequences only. Its copies lack some clones; in the studies checked, an unresolved V gene accounts for under half of them, and the cause for the rest is not known. D and trimming were read from the DNA, whereas the V and J calls and clone size are those reported in that table. This sample lists some 68,000 clones; roughly 80% were detected once. The ten largest clones capture over 25% of the sample.

The germline V gene (reference sequence) yields LNHDA for CDR1 and SQIVND for CDR2. The cysteine opens and the phenylalanine closes a CDR3 of 18 amino acids. CDR3 DNA only is kept here, 54 bases in frame from base 1. V is cut back by 6 bases and J by 6 bases, with 13 bases in the junction unmatched. This TCR came from a man aged 70-80 years with acute or convalescent COVID-19. The V and J genes are TRBV19 and TRBJ2-3; 15 junctional bases match TRBD2. The sample comprised peripheral blood. CDR3 loop: CASSGLAGGRLKTDTQYF. The DNA sequence follows: TGTGCCAGTAGCGGACTAGCGGGAGGGCGGTTGAAAACGGATACGCAGTATTTT.